This T cell receptor beta chain was sequenced in a study of beta chain features in type 1 diabetes. Overall study findings and caveats: Significant though moderate, a shortening of TCRB CDR3s appeared in all four CD4+ subsets of Type 1 diabetes patients.

Points on this clone: Its antigen remains unidentified.

Germline V gene data show CDR1 as SQVTM and CDR2 as ANQGSEA. V lost 6 bases and J lost 0, with 11 bases in between. This CDR3 contains 13 residues. The investigators reverse transcribed all of the isolated RNA, so they sequenced expressed TCRB transcripts. Only in-frame clones appear in the TCRdb table, and some are missing; sequencing was by immunoSEQ multiplex PCR. The sample has a few hundred thousand clones, around 25% seen once. The V call is TRBV29-1, the J call TRBJ1-2; D is unclear. The receptor's source is a woman in her twenties or thirties with type 1 diabetes. Sequenced input: naive CD4+ T cells from blood. The CDR3 DNA is TGCAGCGTCAACAGAGAAGCTAACTATGGCTACACCTTC. This sequence encodes CSVNREANYGYTF. The full variable domain, with the rest looked up from reference TRBV29-1 and TRBJ1-2, is SAVISQKPSRDICQRGTSLTIQCQVDSQVTMMFWYRQQPGQSLTLIATANQGSEATYESGFVIDKFPISRPNLTFSTLTVSNMSPEDSSIYLCSVNREANYGYTFGSGTRLTVV.